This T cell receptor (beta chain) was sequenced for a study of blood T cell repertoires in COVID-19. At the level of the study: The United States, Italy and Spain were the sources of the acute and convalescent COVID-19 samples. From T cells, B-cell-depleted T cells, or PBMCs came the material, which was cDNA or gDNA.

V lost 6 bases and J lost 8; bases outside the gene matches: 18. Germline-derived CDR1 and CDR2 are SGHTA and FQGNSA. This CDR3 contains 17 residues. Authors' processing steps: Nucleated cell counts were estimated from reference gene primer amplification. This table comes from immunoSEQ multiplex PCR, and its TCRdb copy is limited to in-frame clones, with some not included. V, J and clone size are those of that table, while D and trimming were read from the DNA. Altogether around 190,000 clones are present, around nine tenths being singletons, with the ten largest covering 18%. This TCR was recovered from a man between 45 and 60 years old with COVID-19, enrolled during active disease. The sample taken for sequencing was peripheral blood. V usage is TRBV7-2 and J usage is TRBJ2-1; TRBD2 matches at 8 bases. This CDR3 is CASSSAPPGGGFDEQFF. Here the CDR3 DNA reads TGTGCCAGCAGTTCCGCACCCCCGGGGGGGGGCTTCGATGAGCAGTTCTTC.